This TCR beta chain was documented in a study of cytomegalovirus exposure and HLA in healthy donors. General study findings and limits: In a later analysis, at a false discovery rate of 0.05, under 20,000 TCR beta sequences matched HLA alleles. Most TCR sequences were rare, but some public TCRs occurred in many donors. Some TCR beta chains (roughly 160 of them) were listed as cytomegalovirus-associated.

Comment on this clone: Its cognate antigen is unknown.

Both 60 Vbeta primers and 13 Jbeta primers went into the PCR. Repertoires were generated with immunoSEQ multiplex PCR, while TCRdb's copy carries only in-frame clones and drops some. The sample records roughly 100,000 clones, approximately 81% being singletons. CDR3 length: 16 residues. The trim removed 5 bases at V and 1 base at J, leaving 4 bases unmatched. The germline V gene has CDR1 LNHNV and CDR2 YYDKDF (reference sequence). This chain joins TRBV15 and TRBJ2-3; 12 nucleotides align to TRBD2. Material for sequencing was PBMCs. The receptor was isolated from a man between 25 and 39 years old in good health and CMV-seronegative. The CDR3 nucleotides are TGTGCCACCAGCTCCCGGACTAGCGGGGGCACAGATACGCAGTATTTT. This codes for CATSSRTSGGTDTQYF.